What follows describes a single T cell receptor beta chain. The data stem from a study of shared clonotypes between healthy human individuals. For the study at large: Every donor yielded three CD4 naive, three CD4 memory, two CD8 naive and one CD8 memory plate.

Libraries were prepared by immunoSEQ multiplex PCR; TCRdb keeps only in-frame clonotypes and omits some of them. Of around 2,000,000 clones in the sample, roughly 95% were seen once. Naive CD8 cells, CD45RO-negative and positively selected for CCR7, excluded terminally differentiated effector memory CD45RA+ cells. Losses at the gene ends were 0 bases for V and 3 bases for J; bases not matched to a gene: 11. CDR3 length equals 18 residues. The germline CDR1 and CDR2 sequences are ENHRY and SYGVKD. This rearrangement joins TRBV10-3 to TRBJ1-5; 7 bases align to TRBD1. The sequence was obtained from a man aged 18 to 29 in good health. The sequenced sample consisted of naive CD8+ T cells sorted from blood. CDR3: CAISESVMAGGVNQPQHF. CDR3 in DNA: TGTGCCATCAGTGAGTCAGTTATGGCAGGGGGAGTCAATCAGCCCCAGCATTTT.